This TCR beta chain was sequenced during a study of T cell responses to AZD1222 COVID-19 vaccine. About the study: Pooled samples include second doses given at about 4 or 12 weeks.

In regard to this clone: What it recognizes is unknown.

This CDR3 comprises 17 residues. The germline V and J ends were trimmed by 6 bases and 2 bases, with 20 bases remaining between them. Germline V gives CDR1 LNHDA, CDR2 SQIVND (reference sequence). Overall study findings and caveats: Spike-specific TCR depth and breadth grew after two AZD1222 doses. Sampling that yielded the repertoires occurred only after the peak T cell response. Unmutated regions of variants are reportedly targeted by nearly half of spike-specific TCRs.

Sequencing used immunoSEQ multiplex PCR; TCRdb keeps in-frame clones, though not all of them. The table lists roughly 100,000 clones, about 88% of them singletons. This TCR was sampled from an adult in good health. Specimen: peripheral blood, collected on day 0 of AZD1222 vaccination. The chain has TRBV19 and TRBJ1-5; the D is unclear. This CDR3 reads CASRPPAGRIGNQPQHF. DNA for the CDR3: TGTGCCAGTAGACCCCCAGCTGGGAGGATCGGCAATCAGCCCCAGCATTTT.